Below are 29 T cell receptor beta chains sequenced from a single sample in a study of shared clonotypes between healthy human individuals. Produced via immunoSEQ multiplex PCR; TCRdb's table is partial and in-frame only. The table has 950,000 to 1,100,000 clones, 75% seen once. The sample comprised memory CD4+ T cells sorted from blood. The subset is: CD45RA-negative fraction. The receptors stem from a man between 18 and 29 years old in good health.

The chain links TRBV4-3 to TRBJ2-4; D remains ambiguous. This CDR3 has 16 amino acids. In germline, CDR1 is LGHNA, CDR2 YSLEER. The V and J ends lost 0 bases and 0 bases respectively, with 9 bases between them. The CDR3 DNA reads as TGCGCCAGCAGCCAAGATCTTGAACTAGCCAAAAACATTCAGTACTTC. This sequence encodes CASSQDLELAKNIQYF.

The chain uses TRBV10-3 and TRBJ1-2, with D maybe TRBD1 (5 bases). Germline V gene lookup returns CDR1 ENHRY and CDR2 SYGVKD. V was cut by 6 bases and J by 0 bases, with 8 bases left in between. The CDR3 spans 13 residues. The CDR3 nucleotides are TGTGCCATCAGCGGGACGGCTAACTATGGCTACACCTTC. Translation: CAISGTANYGYTF.

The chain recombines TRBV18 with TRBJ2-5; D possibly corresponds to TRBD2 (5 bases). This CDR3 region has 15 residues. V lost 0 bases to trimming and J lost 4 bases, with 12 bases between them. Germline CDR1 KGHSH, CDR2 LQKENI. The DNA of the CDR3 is TGTGCCAGCTCACCACCGGCTAGCAGGCGAGAGACCCAGTACTTC. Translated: CASSPPASRRETQYF.

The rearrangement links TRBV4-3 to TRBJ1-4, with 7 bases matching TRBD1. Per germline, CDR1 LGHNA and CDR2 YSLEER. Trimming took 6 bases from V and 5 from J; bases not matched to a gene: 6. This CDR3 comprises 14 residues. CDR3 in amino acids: CASSPTGVNEKLFF. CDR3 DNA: TGCGCCAGCAGTCCTACAGGGGTAAATGAAAAACTGTTTTTT.

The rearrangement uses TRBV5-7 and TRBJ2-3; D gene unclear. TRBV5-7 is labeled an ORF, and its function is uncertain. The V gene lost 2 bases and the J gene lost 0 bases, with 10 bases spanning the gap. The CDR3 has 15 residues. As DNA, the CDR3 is TGTGCCAGCAGCTTTGGAGCAGCTAGCACAGATACGCAGTATTTT. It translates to CASSFGAASTDTQYF.

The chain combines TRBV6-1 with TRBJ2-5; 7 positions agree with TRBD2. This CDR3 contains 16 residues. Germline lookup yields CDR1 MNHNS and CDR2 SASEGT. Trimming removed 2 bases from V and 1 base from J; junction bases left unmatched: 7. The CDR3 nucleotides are TGTGCCAGCAGTGAATCTGCGGGGGTCATCCAAGAGACCCAGTACTTC. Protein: CASSESAGVIQETQYF.

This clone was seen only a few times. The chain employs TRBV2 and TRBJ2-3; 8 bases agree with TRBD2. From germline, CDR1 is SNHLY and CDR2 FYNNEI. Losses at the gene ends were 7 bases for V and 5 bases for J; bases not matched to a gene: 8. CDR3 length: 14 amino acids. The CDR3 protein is CASISGSMRDTQYF. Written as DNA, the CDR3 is TGTGCCAGCATCAGCGGGAGTATGAGAGATACGCAGTATTTT. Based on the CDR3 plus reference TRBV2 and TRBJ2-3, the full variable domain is EPEVTQTPSHQVTQMGQEVILRCVPISNHLYFYWYRQILGQKVEFLVSFYNNEISEKSEIFDDQFSVERPDGSNFTLKIRSTKLEDSAMYFCASISGSMRDTQYFGPGTRLTVL.

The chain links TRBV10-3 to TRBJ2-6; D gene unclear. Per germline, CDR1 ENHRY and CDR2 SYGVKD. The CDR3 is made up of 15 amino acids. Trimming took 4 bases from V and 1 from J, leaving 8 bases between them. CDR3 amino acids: CAISAGQSGANVLTF. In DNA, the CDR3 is TGTGCCATCAGTGCAGGCCAATCTGGGGCCAACGTCCTGACTTTC.

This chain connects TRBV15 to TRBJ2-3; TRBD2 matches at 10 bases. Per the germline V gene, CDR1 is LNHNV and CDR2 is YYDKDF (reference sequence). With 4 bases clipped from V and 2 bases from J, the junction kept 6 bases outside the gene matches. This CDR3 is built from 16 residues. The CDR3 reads CATSTELAGLTDTQYF. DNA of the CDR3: TGTGCCACCAGCACAGAACTAGCGGGGCTCACAGATACGCAGTATTTT.

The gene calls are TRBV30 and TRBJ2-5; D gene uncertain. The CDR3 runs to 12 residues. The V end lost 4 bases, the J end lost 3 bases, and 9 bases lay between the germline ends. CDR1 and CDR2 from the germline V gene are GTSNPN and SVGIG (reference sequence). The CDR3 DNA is TGTGCCTGGAAGGAAGGGAAAGAGACCCAGTACTTC. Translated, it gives CAWKEGKETQYF.

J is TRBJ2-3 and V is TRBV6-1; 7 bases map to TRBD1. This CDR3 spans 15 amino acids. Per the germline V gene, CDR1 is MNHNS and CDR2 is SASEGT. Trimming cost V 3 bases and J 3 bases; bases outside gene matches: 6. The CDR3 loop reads CASSDRGRGTDTQYF. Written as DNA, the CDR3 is TGTGCCAGCAGTGACCGGGGCAGGGGGACAGATACGCAGTATTTT.

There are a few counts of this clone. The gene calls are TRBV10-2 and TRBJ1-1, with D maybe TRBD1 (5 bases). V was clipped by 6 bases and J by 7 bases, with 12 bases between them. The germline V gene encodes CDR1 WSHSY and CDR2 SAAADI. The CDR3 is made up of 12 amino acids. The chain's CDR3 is CASRGRQGEAFF. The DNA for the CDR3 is TGCGCCAGCAGGGGACGCCAAGGTGAAGCTTTCTTT.

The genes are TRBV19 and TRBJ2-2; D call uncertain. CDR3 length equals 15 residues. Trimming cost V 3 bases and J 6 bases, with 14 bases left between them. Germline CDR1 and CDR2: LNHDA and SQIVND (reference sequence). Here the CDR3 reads CASSMGSYLPGELFF. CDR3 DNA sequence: TGTGCCAGTAGTATGGGGTCTTATCTGCCCGGGGAGCTGTTTTTT.

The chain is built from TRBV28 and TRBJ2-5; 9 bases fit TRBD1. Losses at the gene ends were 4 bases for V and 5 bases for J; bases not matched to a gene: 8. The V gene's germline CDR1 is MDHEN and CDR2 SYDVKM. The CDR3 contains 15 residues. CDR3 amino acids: CASSSVGTGLETQYF. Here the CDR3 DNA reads TGTGCCAGCAGTTCGGTCGGGACAGGGCTCGAGACCCAGTACTTC.

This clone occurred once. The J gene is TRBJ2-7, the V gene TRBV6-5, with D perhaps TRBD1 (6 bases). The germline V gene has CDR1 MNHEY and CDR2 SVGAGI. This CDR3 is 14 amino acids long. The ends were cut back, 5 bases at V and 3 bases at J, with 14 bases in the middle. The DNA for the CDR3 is TGTGCCAGCAGTCGCAGGGGCCCTCACTACGAGCAGTACTTC. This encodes CASSRRGPHYEQYF.

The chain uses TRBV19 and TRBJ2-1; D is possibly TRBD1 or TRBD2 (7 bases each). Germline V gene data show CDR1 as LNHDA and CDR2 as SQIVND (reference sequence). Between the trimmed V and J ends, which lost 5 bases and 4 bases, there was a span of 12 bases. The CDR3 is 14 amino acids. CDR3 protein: CASSGQGGYNEQFF. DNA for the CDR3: TGTGCCAGTAGTGGGCAGGGGGGGTACAATGAGCAGTTCTTC.

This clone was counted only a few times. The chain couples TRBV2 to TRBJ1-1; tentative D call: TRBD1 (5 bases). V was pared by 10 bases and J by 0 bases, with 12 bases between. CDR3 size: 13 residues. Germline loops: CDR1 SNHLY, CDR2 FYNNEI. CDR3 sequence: CATRFRVNTEAFF. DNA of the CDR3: TGTGCCACCCGGTTCAGGGTGAACACTGAAGCTTTCTTT.

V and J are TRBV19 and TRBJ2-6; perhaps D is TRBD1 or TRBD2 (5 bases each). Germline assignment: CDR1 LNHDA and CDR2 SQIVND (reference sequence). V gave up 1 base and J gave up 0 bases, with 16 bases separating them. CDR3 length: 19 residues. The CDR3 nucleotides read TGTGCCAGTAGTATAGCTCCGGGACGGATAAGCTCTGGGGCCAACGTCCTGACTTTC. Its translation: CASSIAPGRISSGANVLTF.

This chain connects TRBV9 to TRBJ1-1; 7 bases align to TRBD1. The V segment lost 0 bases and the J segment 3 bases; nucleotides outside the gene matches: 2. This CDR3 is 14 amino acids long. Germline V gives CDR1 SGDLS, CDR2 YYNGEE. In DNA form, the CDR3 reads TGTGCCAGCAGCGTAGTGCAGGGGGACACTGAAGCTTTCTTT. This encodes CASSVVQGDTEAFF.

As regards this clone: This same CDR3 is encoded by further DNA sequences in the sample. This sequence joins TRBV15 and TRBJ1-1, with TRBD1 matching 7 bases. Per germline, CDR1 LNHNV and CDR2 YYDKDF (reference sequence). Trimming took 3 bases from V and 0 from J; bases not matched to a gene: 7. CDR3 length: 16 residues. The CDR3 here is CATSRQTGPMNTEAFF. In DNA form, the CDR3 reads TGTGCCACCAGCAGGCAGACAGGGCCTATGAACACTGAAGCTTTCTTT. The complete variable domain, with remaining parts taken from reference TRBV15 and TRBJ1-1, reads DAMVIQNPRYQVTQFGKPVTLSCSQTLNHNVMYWYQQKSSQAPKLLFHYYDKDFNNEADTPDNFQSRRPNTSFCFLDIRSPGLGDTAMYLCATSRQTGPMNTEAFFGQGTRLTVV.

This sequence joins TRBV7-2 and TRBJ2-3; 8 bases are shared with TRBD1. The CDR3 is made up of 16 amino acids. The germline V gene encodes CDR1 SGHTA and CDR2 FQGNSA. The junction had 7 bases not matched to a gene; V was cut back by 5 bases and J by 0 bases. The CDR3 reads CASSRQGTASTDTQYF. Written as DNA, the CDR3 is TGTGCCAGCAGCCGACAGGGGACTGCTAGCACAGATACGCAGTATTTT. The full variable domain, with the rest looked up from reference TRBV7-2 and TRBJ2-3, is GAGVSQSPSNKVTEKGKDVELRCDPISGHTALYWYRQSLGQGLEFLIYFQGNSAPDKSGLPSDRFSAERTGGSVSTLTIQRTQQEDSAVYLCASSRQGTASTDTQYFGPGTRLTVL.

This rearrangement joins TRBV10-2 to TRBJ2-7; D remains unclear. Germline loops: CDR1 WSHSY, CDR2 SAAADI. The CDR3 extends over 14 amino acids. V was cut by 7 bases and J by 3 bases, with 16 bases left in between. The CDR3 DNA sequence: TGCGCCAGCACCGAATCCCCAGCCCGCTACGAGCAGTACTTC. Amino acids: CASTESPARYEQYF.

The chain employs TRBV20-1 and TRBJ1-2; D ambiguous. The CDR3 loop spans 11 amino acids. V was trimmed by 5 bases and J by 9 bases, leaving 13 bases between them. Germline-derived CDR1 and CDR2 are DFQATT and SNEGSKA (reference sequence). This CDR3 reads CSAYFVGSYTF. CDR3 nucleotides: TGCAGTGCTTACTTTGTGGGAAGCTACACCTTC.

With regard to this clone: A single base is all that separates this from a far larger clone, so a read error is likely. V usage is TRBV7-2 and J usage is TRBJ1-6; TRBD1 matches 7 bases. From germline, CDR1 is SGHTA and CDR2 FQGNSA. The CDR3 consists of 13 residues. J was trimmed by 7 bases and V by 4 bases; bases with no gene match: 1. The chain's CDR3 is CASSSGQNSPLHF. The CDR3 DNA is TGTGCCAGCAGCTCGGGACAGAATTCACCCCTCCACTTT.

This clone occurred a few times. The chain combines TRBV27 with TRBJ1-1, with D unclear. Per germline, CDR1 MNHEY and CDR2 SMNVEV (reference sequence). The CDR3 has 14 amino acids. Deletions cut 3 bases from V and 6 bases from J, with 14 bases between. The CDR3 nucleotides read TGTGCCAGCAGTTTCTCGGGGAGAGTCCCTGAAGCTTTCTTT. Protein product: CASSFSGRVPEAFF.

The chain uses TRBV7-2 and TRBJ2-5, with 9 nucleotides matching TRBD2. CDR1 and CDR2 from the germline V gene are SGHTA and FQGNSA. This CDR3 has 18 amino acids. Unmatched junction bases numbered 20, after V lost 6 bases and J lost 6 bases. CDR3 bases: TGTGCCAGCAGTTTCGCCGCCCCGACTAGCGGTCCCAAGCAGACCCAGTACTTC. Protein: CASSFAAPTSGPKQTQYF.

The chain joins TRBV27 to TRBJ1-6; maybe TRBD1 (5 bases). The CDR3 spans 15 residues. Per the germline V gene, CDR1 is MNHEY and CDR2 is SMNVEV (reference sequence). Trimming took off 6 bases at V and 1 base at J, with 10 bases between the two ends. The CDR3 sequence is CASSAAGSYNSPLHF. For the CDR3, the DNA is TGTGCCAGCAGCGCCGCAGGGTCCTATAATTCACCCCTCCACTTT.

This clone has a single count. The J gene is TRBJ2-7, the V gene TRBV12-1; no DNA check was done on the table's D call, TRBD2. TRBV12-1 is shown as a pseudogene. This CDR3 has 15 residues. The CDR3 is CASSFNVPSVHEQYF. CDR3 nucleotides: TGTGCCAGCAGCTTTAATGTACCCTCGGTCCACGAGCAGTACTTC.

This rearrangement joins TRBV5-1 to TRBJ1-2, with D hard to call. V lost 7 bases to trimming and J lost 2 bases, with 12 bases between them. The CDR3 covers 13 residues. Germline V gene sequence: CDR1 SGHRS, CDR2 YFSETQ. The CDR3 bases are TGCGCCAGCGGCTCCGACCCGAACTATGGCTACACCTTC. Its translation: CASGSDPNYGYTF.